This TCR beta chain stems from a study of memory CD4+ T cells and cytomegalovirus serostatus. The wider study: Healthy Belgian adult donors included about 10 CMV-positive and 20 to 30 CMV-negative people. Study-wide results and limits: A US-trained random forest predicted CMV serostatus with median AUC around 0.92.

This clone was seen only a few times. Its target is unknown. The sort gate was single viable CD3+CD4+CD8-CD45RO+ cells for memory CD4+ T cells. Total CD4+ T cells were enriched by CD4 positive selection. In the source study's methods: Out-of-frame sequences were removed, leaving around 2.2 million distinct TCRbeta sequences. The protocol was immunoSEQ multiplex PCR, while the TCRdb copy is restricted to in-frame clones and leaves out a portion. D and trimming come from the DNA, and the V and J calls and clone size come from that table. Here the sample spans over 55,000 clones, 70% to 80% being singletons. Germline values: CDR1 LNHDA, CDR2 SQIVND (reference sequence). With 5 bases clipped from V and 1 base from J, the junction kept 4 bases outside the gene matches. This CDR3 comprises 15 residues.

The chain combines TRBV19 with TRBJ1-4, with TRBD1 matching over 7 bases. This clonotype was obtained from an adult in good health and CMV-seronegative. Sequencing used memory CD4+ T cells from blood. The CDR3 DNA sequence: TGTGCCAGTAGTTTCCGACAGGGAACTAATGAAAAACTGTTTTTT. This translates into CASSFRQGTNEKLFF.